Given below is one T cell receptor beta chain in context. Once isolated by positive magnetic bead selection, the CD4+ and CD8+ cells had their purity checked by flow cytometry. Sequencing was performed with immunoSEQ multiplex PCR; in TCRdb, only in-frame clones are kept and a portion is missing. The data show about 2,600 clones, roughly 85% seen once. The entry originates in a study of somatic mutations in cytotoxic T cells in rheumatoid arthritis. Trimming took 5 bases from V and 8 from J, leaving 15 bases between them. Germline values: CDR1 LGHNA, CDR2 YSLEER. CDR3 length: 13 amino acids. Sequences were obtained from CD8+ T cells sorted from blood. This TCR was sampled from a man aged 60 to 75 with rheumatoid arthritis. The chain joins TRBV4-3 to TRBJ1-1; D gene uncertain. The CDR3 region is CASSEAGFGEAFF. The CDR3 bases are TGCGCCAGCAGCGAGGCGGGTTTCGGCGAAGCTTTCTTT.